This entry is about one T cell receptor (beta chain). As yet, its antigen is unknown. The CDR3 runs to 15 residues. CDR1 SGDLS and CDR2 YYNGEE come from the germline V gene. Trimming at V came to 4 bases and at J to 4 bases, leaving 8 bases not matched to a gene. Data came from immunoSEQ multiplex PCR; TCRdb stores just in-frame clones and leaves some out. The table has some 740,000 clones, almost 95% seen once. Naive CD8 cells comprised CD45RO-negative, CCR7-positively selected cells, excluding terminally differentiated effector memory CD45RA+ cells. Caucasian adults living in Nashville, Tennessee, provided all samples. This entry is derived from a study of shared clonotypes between healthy human individuals. General observations from the study: Sequencing of the sorted subsets was shown by rarefaction to be incomplete despite large depth.

Sample: naive CD8+ T cells sorted from blood. This chain links TRBV9 with TRBJ2-1, with 7 bases lining up with TRBD2. The sequence was collected from a man aged 25-40 years in good health. The CDR3 region has the DNA TGTGCCAGCAGCCCGCGGGGTAGCGGGTACAATGAGCAGTTCTTC. Its protein product is CASSPRGSGYNEQFF.